This T cell receptor (beta chain) emerged from a study of blood T cell repertoires in COVID-19. Enrolled during active infection, Seattle patients were then followed longitudinally. V lost 3 bases and J 6 bases, leaving 14 bases between the germline ends. Germline V gene data show CDR1 as KGHDR and CDR2 as SFDVKD. This CDR3 has 15 residues. The repertoire was sequenced with immunoSEQ multiplex PCR; TCRdb's copy has only in-frame clones and lacks some. The repertoire has roughly 260,000 clones, approximately 92% of them found once; the top ten carry 2% to 3%. Sequencing was carried out using peripheral blood. The sequence was obtained from a person aged 18 to 35 with COVID-19, enrolled during active disease. This chain uses TRBV24-1 with TRBJ2-1; maybe TRBD2 (5 bases). The CDR3 sequence is CATSDPRAGPNEQFF. The DNA for the CDR3 is TGTGCCACCAGTGATCCACGGGCGGGCCCCAATGAGCAGTTCTTC.